This T cell receptor beta chain was identified in a study of blood T cells in healthy people across ages. RNA extraction gave at least 5.5 micrograms of total RNA per sample. In germline, CDR1 is SGHTA, CDR2 FQGNSA. Trimming shortened V by 8 bases and J by 0 bases, and 11 bases separated the two germline ends. This CDR3 spans 14 amino acids. Concerning this clonotype itself: The antigen is unknown. One base away lies a much larger clone, so this may be a sequencing read error.

Together with a sample-barcoded 5' primer, a J-beta primer mix was included in a second PCR lasting roughly 7 to 11 cycles. Each CDR3 protein is one row after TCRdb ran MiXCR on the 5' RACE reads. This sample has 350,000 to 450,000 distinct CDR3 sequences, with 52% found just once. Study-level results: TCR beta diversity tracked closely with naive T cell percentage.

This chain links TRBV7-2 with TRBJ2-1, with D hard to call. The sequenced material came from blood. This receptor was identified in a man aged 60 to 69 in good health. CDR3 in DNA: TGTGCCAGCGTGCAGGCGAGCTCCTACAATGAGCAGTTCTTC. Translating it yields CASVQASSYNEQFF.